This T cell receptor (beta chain) was identified during a study of cytomegalovirus exposure and HLA in healthy donors. The CDR3 length is 15 residues. Per germline, CDR1 KGHSH and CDR2 LQKENI. Trimming left V 4 bases short and J 3 bases short, with 16 bases between. PCR primers comprised 60 Vbeta and 13 Jbeta primers. Generated by immunoSEQ multiplex PCR, the TCRdb table keeps only in-frame clones and is missing some. The sample shows some 170,000 clones, roughly 82% of them seen only once. A remark on this clone: Its target is not known.

Whole-study results and caveats: It was in a later analysis that TCR association rates were seen to vary by HLA locus, highest for DRB1 and lowest for HLA-C. Investigators reported about 160 TCR beta chains as tied to cytomegalovirus.

The TCR was taken from a woman under 40 in good health and CMV-seronegative. The chain couples TRBV18 to TRBJ2-7; D is perhaps TRBD2 (5 bases). The sample consisted of PBMCs. This CDR3 reads CASSLTGNGHYEQYF. DNA for the CDR3: TGTGCCAGCTCACTCACCGGGAATGGGCACTACGAGCAGTACTTC.